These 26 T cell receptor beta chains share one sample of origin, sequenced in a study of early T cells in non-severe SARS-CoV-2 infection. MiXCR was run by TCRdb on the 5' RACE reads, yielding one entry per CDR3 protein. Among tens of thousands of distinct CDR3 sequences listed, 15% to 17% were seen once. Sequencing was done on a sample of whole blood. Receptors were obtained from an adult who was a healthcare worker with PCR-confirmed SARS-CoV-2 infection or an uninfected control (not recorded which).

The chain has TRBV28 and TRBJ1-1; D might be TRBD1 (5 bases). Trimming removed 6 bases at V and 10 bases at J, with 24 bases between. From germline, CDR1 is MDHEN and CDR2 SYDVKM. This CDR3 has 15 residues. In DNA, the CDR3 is TGTGCCAGCAGACCCTTCAATCAGGGATCGTTACGAGCTTTCTTT. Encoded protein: CASRPFNQGSLRAFF.

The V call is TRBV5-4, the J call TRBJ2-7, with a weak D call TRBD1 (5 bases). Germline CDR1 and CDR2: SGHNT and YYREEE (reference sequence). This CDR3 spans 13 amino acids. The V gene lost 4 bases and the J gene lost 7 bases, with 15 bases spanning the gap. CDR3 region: CASSPDKEREQYF. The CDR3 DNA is TGTGCCAGCAGCCCGGACAAAGAGAGGGAGCAGTACTTC.

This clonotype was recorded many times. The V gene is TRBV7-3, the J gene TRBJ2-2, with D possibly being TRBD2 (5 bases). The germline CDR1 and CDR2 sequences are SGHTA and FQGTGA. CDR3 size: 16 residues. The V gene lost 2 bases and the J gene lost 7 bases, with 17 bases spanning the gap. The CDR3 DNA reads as TGTGCCAGCAGCTTACTTTTTCGGGGAGTAGGCGGGGAGCTGTTTTTT. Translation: CASSLLFRGVGGELFF. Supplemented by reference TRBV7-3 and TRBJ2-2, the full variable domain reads GAGVSQTPSNKVTEKGKYVELRCDPISGHTALYWYRQSLGQGPEFLIYFQGTGAADDSGLPNDRFFAVRPEGSVSTLKIQRTERGDSAVYLCASSLLFRGVGGELFFGEGSRLTVL.

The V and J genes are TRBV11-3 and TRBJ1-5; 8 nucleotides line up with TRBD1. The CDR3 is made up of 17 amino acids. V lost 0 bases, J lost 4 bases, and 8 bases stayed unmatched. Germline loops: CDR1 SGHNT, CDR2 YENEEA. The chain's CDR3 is CASSLDHGQGPNQPQHF. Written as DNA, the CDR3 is TGTGCCAGCAGCTTAGATCACGGACAGGGCCCGAATCAGCCCCAGCATTTT.

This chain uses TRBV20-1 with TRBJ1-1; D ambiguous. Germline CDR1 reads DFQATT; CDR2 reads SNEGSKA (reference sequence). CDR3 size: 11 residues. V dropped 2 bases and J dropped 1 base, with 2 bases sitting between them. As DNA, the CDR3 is TGCAGTGCTAGAAGGAACACTGAAGCTTTCTTT. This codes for CSARRNTEAFF.

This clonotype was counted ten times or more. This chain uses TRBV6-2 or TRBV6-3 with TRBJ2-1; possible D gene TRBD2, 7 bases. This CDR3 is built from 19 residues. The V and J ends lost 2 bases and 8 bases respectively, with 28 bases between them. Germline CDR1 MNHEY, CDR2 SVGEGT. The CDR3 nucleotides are TGTGCCAGCAGTTACCCCTCTCCTGGGAAGCGGGGTAAGGGGGATGAGCAGTTCTTC. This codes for CASSYPSPGKRGKGDEQFF.

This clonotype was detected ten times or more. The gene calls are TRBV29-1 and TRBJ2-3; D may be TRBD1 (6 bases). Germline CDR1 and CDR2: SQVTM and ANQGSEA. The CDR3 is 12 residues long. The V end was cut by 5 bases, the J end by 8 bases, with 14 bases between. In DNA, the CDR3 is TGCAGCGTTTCCTACAGGGACGGTACGCAGTATTTT. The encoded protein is CSVSYRDGTQYF.

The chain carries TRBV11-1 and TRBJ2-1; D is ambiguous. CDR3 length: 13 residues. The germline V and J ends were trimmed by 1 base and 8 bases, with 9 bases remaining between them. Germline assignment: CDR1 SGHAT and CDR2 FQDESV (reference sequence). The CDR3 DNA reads TGTGCCAGCAGCTTAGAACTACGGCATGAGCAGTTCTTC. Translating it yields CASSLELRHEQFF.

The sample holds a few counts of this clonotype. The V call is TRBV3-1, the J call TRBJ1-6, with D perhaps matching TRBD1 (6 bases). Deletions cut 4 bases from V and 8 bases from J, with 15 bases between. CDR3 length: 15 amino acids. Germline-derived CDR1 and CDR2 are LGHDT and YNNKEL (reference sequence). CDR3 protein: CASSRLQGPDSPLHF. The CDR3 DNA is TGTGCCAGCAGCCGGCTACAGGGCCCTGATTCACCCCTCCACTTT.

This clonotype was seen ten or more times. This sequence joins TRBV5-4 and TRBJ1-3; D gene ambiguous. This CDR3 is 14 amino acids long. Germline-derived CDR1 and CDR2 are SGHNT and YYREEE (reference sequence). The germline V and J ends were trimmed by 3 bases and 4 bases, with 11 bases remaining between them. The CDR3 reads CASSWREGGNTIYF. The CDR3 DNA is TGTGCCAGCAGCTGGCGCGAGGGCGGAAACACCATATATTTT.

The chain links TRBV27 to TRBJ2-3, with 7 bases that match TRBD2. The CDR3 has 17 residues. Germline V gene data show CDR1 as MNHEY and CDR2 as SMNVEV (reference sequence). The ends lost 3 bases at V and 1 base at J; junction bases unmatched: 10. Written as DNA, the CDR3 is TGTGCCAGCAGTTTGAATCCTGGACTAGGCGGCACAGATACGCAGTATTTT. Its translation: CASSLNPGLGGTDTQYF.

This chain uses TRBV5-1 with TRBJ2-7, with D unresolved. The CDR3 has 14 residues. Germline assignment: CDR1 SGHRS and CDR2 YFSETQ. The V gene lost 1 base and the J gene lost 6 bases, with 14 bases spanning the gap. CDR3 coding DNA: TGCGCCAGCAGCTTGAGTGGGCCCCAAGGCGAGCAGTACTTC. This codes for CASSLSGPQGEQYF.

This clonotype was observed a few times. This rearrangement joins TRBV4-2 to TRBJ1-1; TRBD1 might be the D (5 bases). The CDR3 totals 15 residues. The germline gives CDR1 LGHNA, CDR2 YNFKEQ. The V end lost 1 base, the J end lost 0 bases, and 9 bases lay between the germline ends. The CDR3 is CASSQAFRVNTEAFF. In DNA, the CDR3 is TGTGCCAGCAGCCAAGCCTTCAGGGTGAACACTGAAGCTTTCTTT.

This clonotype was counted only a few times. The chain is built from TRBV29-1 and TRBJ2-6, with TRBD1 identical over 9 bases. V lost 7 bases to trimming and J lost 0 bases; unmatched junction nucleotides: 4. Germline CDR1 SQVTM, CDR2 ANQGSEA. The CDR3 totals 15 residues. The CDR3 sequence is CSAGQGSSGANVLTF. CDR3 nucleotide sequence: TGCAGCGCTGGACAGGGGAGCTCTGGGGCCAACGTCCTGACTTTC.

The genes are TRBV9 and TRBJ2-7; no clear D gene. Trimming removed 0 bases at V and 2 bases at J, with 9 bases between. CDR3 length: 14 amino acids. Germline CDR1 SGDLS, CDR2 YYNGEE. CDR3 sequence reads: CASSVEQGAYEQYF. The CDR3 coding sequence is TGTGCCAGCAGCGTAGAACAAGGAGCCTACGAGCAGTACTTC.

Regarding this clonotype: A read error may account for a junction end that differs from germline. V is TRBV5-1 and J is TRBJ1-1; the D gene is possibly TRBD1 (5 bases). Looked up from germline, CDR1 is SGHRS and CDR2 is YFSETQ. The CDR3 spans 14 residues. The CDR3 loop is CASSLGPGGTEVFF. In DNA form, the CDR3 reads TGCGCCAGCAGCTTGGGCCCGGGAGGGACTGAAGTTTTCTTT. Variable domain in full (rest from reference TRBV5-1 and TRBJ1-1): KAGVTQTPRYLIKTRGQQVTLSCSPISGHRSVSWYQQTPGQGLQFLFEYFSETQRNKGNFPGRFSGRQFSNSRSEMNVSTLELGDSALYLCASSLGPGGTEVFFGQGTRLTVV.

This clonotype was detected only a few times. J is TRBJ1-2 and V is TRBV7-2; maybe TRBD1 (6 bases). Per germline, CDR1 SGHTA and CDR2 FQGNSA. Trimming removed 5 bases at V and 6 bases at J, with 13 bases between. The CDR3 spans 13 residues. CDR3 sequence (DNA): TGTGCCAGCAGCAGAGGACAGACCAATGGCTACACCTTC. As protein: CASSRGQTNGYTF.

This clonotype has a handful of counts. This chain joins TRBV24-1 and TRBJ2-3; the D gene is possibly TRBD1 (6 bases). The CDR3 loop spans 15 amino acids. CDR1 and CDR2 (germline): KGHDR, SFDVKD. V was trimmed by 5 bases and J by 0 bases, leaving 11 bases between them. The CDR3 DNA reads TGTGCCACCAGTGTTAGGACAGCAAGCACAGATACGCAGTATTTT. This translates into CATSVRTASTDTQYF.

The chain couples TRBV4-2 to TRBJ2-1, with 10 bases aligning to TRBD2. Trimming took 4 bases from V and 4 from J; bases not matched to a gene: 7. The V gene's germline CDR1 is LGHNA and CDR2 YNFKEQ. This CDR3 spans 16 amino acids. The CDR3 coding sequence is TGTGCCAGCAGCCGCACCGTAGCGGGGGGTTACAATGAGCAGTTCTTC. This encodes CASSRTVAGGYNEQFF.

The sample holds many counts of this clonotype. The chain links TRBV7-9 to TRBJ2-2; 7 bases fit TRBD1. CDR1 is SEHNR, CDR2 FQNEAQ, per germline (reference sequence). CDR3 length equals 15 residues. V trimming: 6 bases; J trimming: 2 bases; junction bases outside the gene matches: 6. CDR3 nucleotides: TGTGCCAGCAGGACCGGGACAGCTAACACCGGGGAGCTGTTTTTT. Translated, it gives CASRTGTANTGELFF. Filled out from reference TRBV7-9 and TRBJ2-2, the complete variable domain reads DTGVSQNPRHKITKRGQNVTFRCDPISEHNRLYWYRQTLGQGPEFLTYFQNEAQLEKSRLLSDRFSAERPKGSFSTLEIQRTEQGDSAMYLCASRTGTANTGELFFGEGSRLTVL.

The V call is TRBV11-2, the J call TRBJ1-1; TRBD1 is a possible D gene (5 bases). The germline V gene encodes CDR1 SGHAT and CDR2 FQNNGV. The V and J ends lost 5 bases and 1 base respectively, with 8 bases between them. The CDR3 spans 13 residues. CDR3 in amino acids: CASSAGRNTEAFF. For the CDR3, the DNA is TGTGCCAGCAGCGCGGGACGGAACACTGAAGCTTTCTTT.

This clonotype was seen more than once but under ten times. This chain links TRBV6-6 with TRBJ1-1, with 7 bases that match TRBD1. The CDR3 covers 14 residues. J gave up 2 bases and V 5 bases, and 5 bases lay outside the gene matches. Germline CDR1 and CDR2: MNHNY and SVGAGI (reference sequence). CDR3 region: CASSLRGVNTEAFF. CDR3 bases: TGTGCCAGCAGTCTCAGGGGGGTTAACACTGAAGCTTTCTTT.

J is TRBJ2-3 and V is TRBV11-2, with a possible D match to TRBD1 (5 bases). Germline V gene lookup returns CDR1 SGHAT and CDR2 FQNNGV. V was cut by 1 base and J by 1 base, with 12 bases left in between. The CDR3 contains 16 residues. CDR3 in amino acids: CASSLVEIGGTDTQYF. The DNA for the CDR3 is TGTGCCAGCAGCTTAGTTGAAATAGGGGGCACAGATACGCAGTATTTT. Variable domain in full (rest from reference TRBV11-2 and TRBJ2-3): EAGVAQSPRYKIIEKRQSVAFWCNPISGHATLYWYQQILGQGPKLLIQFQNNGVVDDSQLPKDRFSAERLKGVDSTLKIQPAKLEDSAVYLCASSLVEIGGTDTQYFGPGTRLTVL.

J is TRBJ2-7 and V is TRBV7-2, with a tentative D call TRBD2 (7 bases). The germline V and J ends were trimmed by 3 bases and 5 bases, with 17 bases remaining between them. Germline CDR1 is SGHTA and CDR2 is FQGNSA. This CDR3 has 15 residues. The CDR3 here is CASSFGGTRKNEQYF. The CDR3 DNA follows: TGTGCCAGCAGCTTCGGGGGGACAAGAAAGAACGAGCAGTACTTC.

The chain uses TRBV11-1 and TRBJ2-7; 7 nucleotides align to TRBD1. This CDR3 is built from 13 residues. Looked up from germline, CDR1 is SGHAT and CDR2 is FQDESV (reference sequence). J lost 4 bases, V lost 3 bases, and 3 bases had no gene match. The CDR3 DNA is TGTGCCAGCAGCTTTAACAGGGGATACGAGCAGTACTTC. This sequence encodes CASSFNRGYEQYF.

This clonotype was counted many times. For the CDR3, the DNA is TGTGCCACCAGCACTCGTTTCAGCGGGGTCCCGGGAGAGACCCAGTACTTC. Protein product: CATSTRFSGVPGETQYF. The chain is built from TRBV15 and TRBJ2-5; 7 bases line up with TRBD2. V shed 4 bases and J 4 bases; nucleotides not matched to a gene: 15. This CDR3 region has 17 residues. The germline CDR1 and CDR2 sequences are LNHNV and YYDKDF (reference sequence).